This T cell receptor (beta chain) is drawn from a study of Tregs in tolerant kidney transplant recipients. Related graft donors supplied nonmyeloablative bone marrow transplants, and mixed chimerism was transient. Thawed PBMCs were FACS-sorted into unstimulated CD4+CD25+CD127- regulatory T cells, CD4+CD25- non-regulatory cells, CD4 and CD8 cells. Using immunoSEQ multiplex PCR, the repertoire was profiled, and TCRdb retains in-frame clones only, with some absent. The repertoire includes 95,000 or so clones, roughly 93% of them detected once, and roughly 1.7% sits in the top ten. This CDR3 is built from 17 residues.

This clonotype was sampled from a human patient who received a combined kidney and bone marrow transplant. Some T cells may be the graft donor's. The sequenced sample was CD4+ T cells from blood (PBMCs), obtained 12 months after the transplant. The V call is TRBV21-1, the J call TRBJ1-6; TRBD1 was called by the table and not checked on the DNA. TRBV21-1 is tagged as a pseudogene. In DNA, the CDR3 is TGTGCCAGCAGCAGTTTACAGGGGCCCTCCTATAATTCACCCCTCCACTTT. Translation gives CASSSLQGPSYNSPLHF.